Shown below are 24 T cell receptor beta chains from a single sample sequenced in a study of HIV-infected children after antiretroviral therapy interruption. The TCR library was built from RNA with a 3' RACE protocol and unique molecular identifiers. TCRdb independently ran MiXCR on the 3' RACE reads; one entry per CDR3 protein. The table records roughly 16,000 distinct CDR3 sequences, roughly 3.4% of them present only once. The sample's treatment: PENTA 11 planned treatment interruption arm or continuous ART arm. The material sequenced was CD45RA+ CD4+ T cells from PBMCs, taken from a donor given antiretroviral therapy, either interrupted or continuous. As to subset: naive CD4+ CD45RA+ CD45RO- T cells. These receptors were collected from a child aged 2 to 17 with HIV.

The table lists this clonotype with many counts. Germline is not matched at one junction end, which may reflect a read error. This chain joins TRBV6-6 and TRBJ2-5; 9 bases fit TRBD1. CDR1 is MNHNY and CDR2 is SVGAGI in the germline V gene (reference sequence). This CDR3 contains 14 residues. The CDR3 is CASSDGTGQDTQYF. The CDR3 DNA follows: TGTGCCAGCAGTGATGGGACAGGGCAAGACACCCAGTACTTT.

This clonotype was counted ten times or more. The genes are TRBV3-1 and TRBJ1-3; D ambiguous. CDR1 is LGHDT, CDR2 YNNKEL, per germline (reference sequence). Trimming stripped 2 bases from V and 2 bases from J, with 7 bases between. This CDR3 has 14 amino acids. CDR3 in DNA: TGTGCCAGCAGCCAATACAGTACTGGAAACACCATATATTTT. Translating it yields CASSQYSTGNTIYF.

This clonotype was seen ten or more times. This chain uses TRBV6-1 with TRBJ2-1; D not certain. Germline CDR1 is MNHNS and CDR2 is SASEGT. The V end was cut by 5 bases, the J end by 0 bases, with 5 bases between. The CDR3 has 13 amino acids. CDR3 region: CASSWGSYNEQFF. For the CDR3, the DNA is TGTGCCAGCAGTTGGGGCTCCTACAATGAGCAGTTCTTC.

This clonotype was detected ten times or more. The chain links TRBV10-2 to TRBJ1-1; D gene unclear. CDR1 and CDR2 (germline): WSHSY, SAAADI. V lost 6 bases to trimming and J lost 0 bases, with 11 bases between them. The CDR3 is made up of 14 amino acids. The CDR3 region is CASRPGGMNTEAFF. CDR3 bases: TGCGCCAGCAGGCCGGGAGGGATGAACACTGAAGCTTTCTTT.

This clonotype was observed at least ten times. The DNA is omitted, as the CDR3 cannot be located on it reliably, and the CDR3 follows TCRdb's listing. The CDR3 sequence: CSARVRFGQGNYNEQLF. V is TRBV20-1 and J is TRBJ2-1; TRBD1 reflects the table's D call only, with no check against the DNA. The CDR3 has 17 residues if both end residues are counted. Germline CDR1 DFQATT, CDR2 SNEGSKA (reference sequence).

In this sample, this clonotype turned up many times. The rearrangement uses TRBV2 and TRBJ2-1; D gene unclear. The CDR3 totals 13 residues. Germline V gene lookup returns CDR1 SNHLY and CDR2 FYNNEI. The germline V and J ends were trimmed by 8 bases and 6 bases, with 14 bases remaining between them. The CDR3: CASLIVTGNEQFF. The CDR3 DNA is TGTGCCAGCCTGATCGTGACGGGCAATGAGCAGTTCTTC.

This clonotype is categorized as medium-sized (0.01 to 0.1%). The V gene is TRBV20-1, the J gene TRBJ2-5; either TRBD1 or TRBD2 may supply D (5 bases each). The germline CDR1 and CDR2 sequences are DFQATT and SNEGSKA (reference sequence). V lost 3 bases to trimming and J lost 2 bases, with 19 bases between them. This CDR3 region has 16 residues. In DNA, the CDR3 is TGCAGTGCTAGGGATTATATCCGGGACCATCAAGAGACCCAGTACTTC. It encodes CSARDYIRDHQETQYF.

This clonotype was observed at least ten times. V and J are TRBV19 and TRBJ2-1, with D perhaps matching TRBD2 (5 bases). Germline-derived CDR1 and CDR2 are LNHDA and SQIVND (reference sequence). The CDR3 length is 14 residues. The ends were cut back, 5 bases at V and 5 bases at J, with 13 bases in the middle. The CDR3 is CASSRIGVNNEQFF. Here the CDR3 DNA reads TGTGCCAGTAGTCGGATCGGGGTGAACAATGAGCAGTTCTTC.

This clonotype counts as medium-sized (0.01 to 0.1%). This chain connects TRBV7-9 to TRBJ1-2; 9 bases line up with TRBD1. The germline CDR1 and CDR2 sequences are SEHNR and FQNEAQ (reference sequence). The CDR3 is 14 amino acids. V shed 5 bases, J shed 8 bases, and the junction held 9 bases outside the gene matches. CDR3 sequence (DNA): TGTGCCAGCAGCCCTCGGACAGGGGCAGAAGGCTACACCTTC. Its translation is CASSPRTGAEGYTF.

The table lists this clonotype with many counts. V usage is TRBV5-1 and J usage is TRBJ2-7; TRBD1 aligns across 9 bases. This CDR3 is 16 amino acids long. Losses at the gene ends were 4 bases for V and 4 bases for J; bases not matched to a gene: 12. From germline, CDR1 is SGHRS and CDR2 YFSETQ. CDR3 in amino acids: CASSPGTGTVFYEQYF. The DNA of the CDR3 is TGCGCCAGCAGCCCTGGGACAGGGACGGTTTTTTACGAGCAGTACTTC.

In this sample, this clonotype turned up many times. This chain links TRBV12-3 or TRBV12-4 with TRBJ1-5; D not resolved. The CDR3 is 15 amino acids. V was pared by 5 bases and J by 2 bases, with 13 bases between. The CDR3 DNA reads TGTGCCAGCAGTCAAAACCGGGCTGGCAATCAGCCCCAGCATTTT. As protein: CASSQNRAGNQPQHF.

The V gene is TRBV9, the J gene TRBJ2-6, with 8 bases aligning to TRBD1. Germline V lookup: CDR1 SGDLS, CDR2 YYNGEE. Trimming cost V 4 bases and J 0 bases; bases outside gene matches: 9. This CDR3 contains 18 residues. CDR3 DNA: TGTGCCAGCAGCCACCCAGGGGGCGGCCTCTCTGGGGCCAACGTCCTGACTTTC. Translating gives CASSHPGGGLSGANVLTF.

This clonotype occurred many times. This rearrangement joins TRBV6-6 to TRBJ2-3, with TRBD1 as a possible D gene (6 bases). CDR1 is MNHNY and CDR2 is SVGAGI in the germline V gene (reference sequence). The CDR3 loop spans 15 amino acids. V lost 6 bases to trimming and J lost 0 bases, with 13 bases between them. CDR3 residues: CASSGQTPSTDTQYF. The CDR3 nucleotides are TGTGCCAGCAGCGGACAGACCCCTAGCACAGATACGCAGTATTTT.

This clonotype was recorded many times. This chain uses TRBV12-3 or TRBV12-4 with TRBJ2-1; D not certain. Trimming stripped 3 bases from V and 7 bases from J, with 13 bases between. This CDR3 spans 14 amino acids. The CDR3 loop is CASSFASLRNEQFF. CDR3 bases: TGTGCCAGCAGTTTCGCTAGTCTGAGAAATGAGCAGTTCTTC.

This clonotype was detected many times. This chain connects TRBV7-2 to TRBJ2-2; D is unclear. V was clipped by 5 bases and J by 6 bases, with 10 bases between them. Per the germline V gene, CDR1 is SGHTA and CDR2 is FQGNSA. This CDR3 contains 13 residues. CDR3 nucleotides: TGTGCCAGCAGCATCGGGCGCGCCGGGGAGCTGTTTTTT. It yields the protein CASSIGRAGELFF.

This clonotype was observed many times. CDR3 nucleotides: TGCAGTGCTCTAGGAACTAGCAATCAGCCCCAGCATTTT. Translation: CSALGTSNQPQHF. The chain has TRBV20-1 and TRBJ1-5; D is undetermined. Germline V gene data show CDR1 as DFQATT and CDR2 as SNEGSKA (reference sequence). Trimming removed 5 bases at V and 0 bases at J, with 8 bases between. This CDR3 is 13 amino acids long.

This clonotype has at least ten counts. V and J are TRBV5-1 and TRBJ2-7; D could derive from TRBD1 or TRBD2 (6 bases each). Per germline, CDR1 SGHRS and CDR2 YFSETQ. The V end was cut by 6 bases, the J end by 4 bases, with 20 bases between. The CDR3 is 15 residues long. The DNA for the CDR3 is TGCGCCAGCACCTGGGGGCAGGGAGGATTATACGAGCAGTACTTC. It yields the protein CASTWGQGGLYEQYF.

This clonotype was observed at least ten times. CDR3 nucleotide sequence: TGTGCCAGCAGTACTCCTATCCGGGACCAGGACGAGCAGTACTTC. Translation: CASSTPIRDQDEQYF. The V call is TRBV12-3 or TRBV12-4, the J call TRBJ2-7, with D perhaps assigned TRBD1 or TRBD2 (5 bases each). Between the trimmed V and J ends, which lost 5 bases and 5 bases, there was a span of 19 bases. The CDR3 covers 15 residues.

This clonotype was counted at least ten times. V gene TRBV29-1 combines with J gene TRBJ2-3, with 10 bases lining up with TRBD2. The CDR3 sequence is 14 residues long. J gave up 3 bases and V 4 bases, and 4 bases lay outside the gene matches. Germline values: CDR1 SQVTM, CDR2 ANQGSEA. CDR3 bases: TGCAGCGTTGTTGCTAGCGGGGGAACAGATACGCAGTATTTT. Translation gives CSVVASGGTDTQYF.

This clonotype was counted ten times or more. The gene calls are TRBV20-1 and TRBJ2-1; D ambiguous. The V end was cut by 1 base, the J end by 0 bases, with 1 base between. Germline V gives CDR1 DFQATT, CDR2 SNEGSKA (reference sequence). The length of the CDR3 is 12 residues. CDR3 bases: TGCAGTGCTAGAGGCTCCTACAATGAGCAGTTCTTC. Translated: CSARGSYNEQFF.

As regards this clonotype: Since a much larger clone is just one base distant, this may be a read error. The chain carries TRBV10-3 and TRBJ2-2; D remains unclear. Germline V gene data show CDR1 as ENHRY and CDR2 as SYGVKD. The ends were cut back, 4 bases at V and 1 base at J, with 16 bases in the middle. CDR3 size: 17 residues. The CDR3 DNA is TGTGCCATCAGTGGCCTAAAATGGACGTGGAACACCGGGGAGCTGTTTTTT. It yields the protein CAISGLKWTWNTGELFF.

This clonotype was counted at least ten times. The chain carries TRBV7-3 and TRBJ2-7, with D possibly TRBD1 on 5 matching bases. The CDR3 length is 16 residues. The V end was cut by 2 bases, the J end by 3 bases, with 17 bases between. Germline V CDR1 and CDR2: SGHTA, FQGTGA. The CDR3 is CASSLGAGSRHYEQYF. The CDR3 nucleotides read TGTGCCAGCAGCTTAGGGGCAGGGTCCCGCCACTACGAGCAGTACTTC.

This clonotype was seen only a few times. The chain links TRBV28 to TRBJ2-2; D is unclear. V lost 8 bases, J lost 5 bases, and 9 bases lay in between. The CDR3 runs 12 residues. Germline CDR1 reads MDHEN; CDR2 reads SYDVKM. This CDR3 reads CASPGGTGELFF. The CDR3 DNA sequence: TGTGCCAGCCCCGGTGGGACCGGGGAGCTGTTTTTT.

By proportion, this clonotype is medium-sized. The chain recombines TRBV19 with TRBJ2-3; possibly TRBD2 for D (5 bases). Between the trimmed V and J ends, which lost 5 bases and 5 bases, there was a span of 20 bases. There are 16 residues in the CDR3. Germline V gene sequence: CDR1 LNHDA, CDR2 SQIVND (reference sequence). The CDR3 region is CASSDPRGPEGDTQYF. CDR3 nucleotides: TGTGCCAGTAGTGACCCCCGAGGCCCCGAGGGAGATACGCAGTATTTT.